This TCR beta chain originates from a study of Graves' ophthalmopathy and Graves' hyperthyroidism. The TCR beta CDR3 regions underwent amplification from RNA transcripts. HTBI-primed RT-PCR formed the first round, and a multiplex PCR formed the second. TCRdb itself ran the multiplex PCR reads through MiXCR, one entry per CDR3 protein. The table includes 400,000 to 450,000 distinct CDR3 sequences, about 21% detected once. This clonotype was counted many times. Its antigen is as yet unknown. Trimming stripped 5 bases from V and 9 bases from J, with 17 bases between. The CDR3 is made up of 15 amino acids. Per germline, CDR1 LGHNA and CDR2 YNFKEQ. Overall study results and limits: With 70.59% sensitivity and 72% to 85% specificity, the model predicted ophthalmopathy progression.

The clonotype comes from a woman under 30 with stable Graves' hyperthyroidism. The chain employs TRBV4-2 and TRBJ1-6, with a tentative D call TRBD1 (6 bases). The sample was peripheral blood. CDR3 nucleotides: TGTGCCAGCAGCGAAGCCCCAGGGGCTATTTCACCCCTCCACTTT. Amino acid sequence: CASSEAPGAISPLHF.